These 15 T cell receptor beta chains were sequenced from one sample in a study of cytomegalovirus exposure and HLA in healthy donors. The PCR was carried out with 60 Vbeta primers and 13 Jbeta primers. The table came from immunoSEQ multiplex PCR; TCRdb's copy has only in-frame clones and leaves some out. The sample table sets out 65,000 to 95,000 clones. The sequencing input was PBMCs. The receptors were sampled from a woman aged 55-69 years in good health and CMV-seronegative.

V and J are TRBV4-1 and TRBJ1-3; D is uncertain. CDR3 length: 13 amino acids. Germline CDR1 MGHRA, CDR2 YSYEKL. Trimming shortened V by 0 bases and J by 4 bases, and 4 bases separated the two germline ends. The CDR3 coding sequence is TGCGCCAGCAGCCAAGATATCGGAAACACCATATATTTT. Translating it yields CASSQDIGNTIYF.

The chain employs TRBV6-4 and TRBJ2-3; TRBD1 aligns across 8 bases. CDR3 size: 15 residues. Looked up from germline, CDR1 is MRHNA and CDR2 is SNTAGT. V trimming: 4 bases; J trimming: 2 bases; junction bases outside the gene matches: 5. This CDR3 reads CASSATGGSTDTQYF. CDR3 DNA: TGTGCCAGCAGTGCTACAGGGGGTTCCACAGATACGCAGTATTTT.

This chain links TRBV30 with TRBJ2-7, with D possibly TRBD2 on 5 matching bases. The CDR3 consists of 12 residues. Germline V gene data show CDR1 as GTSNPN and CDR2 as SVGIG (reference sequence). The germline V and J ends were trimmed by 4 bases and 7 bases, with 14 bases remaining between them. In nucleotides, the CDR3 is TGTGCCTGGACTCTGTACGGGGTTGAGCAGTACTTC. Amino acid sequence: CAWTLYGVEQYF.

This chain uses TRBV11-2 with TRBJ2-2; TRBD2 agrees at 10 bases. Trimming at V came to 7 bases and at J to 6 bases, leaving 8 bases not matched to a gene. Germline V gene lookup returns CDR1 SGHAT and CDR2 FQNNGV. There are 15 residues in the CDR3. The CDR3 loop is CASKPSGRLAGELFF. CDR3 nucleotides: TGTGCCAGCAAACCTAGCGGGAGATTGGCCGGGGAGCTGTTTTTT.

The CDR3, as DNA: TGTGCCAGCGTCGCGTCGGGGTCTCGGGAAAAACTGTTTTTT. Its translation is CASVASGSREKLFF. The rearrangement joins TRBV5-6 to TRBJ1-4; D unresolved. The CDR3 has 14 residues. The ends were cut back, 7 bases at V and 8 bases at J, with 18 bases in the middle. CDR1 is SGHDT and CDR2 is YYEEEE in the germline V gene. Full variable domain (outside the CDR3, taken from reference TRBV5-6 and TRBJ1-4): DAGVTQSPTHLIKTRGQQVTLRCSPKSGHDTVSWYQQALGQGPQFIFQYYEEEERQRGNFPDRFSGHQFPNYSSELNVNALLLGDSALYLCASVASGSREKLFFGSGTQLSVL.

The rearrangement uses TRBV27 and TRBJ2-7, with D maybe TRBD1 (6 bases). CDR3 size: 15 residues. Trimming removed 5 bases at V and 4 bases at J, with 18 bases between. CDR1 is MNHEY and CDR2 is SMNVEV in the germline V gene (reference sequence). The CDR3 region has the DNA TGTGCCAGCAGTGAAATGGGACAAGATCCGTACGAGCAGTACTTC. As protein: CASSEMGQDPYEQYF.

The genes are TRBV18 and TRBJ2-6; 12 nucleotides match TRBD2. The V segment lost 3 bases and the J segment 3 bases; nucleotides outside the gene matches: 6. This CDR3 comprises 18 residues. In germline, CDR1 is KGHSH, CDR2 LQKENI. The CDR3 loop reads CASSPQLAGGDGANVLTF. The DNA of the CDR3 is TGTGCCAGCTCACCTCAACTAGCGGGAGGAGATGGGGCCAACGTCCTGACTTTC.

The chain combines TRBV7-5 with TRBJ1-5; the listed D gene, TRBD1, was not tested against the DNA. TRBV7-5 is annotated as a pseudogene. The CDR3 contains 15 residues. The CDR3 nucleotides are TGTGCCAGAAGCTTAGCGAATTCGAGGGGGTCGCCCCAGCATTTT. This codes for CARSLANSRGSPQHF.

V usage is TRBV25-1 and J usage is TRBJ2-7; 9 positions match TRBD1. The germline gives CDR1 MGHDK, CDR2 SYGVNS. The ends lost 5 bases at V and 6 bases at J; junction bases unmatched: 11. CDR3 length equals 15 residues. CDR3 sequence (DNA): TGTGCCAGCAGTAACACCGGGACAGGGAGAGGCGAGCAGTACTTC. Translation: CASSNTGTGRGEQYF.

This sequence joins TRBV5-1 and TRBJ2-5; 9 bases are shared with TRBD1. J lost 5 bases, V lost 3 bases, and 2 bases had no gene match. Germline-derived CDR1 and CDR2 are SGHRS and YFSETQ. The CDR3 is 13 residues long. CDR3 loop: CASSSTGGETQYF. CDR3 nucleotides: TGCGCCAGCAGCTCGACAGGGGGGGAGACCCAGTACTTC.

The rearrangement links TRBV28 to TRBJ1-2; D uncertain. CDR3 length: 10 residues. The germline CDR1 and CDR2 sequences are MDHEN and SYDVKM. Trimming cost V 5 bases and J 8 bases, with 6 bases left between them. The CDR3 bases are TGTGCCAGCAGTGGAGGGGGCTACACCTTC. It yields the protein CASSGGGYTF.

The chain is built from TRBV7-2 and TRBJ2-1, with 11 positions matching TRBD2. Germline CDR1 reads SGHTA; CDR2 reads FQGNSA. The ends lost 5 bases at V and 9 bases at J; junction bases unmatched: 12. The CDR3 is 16 amino acids. The CDR3: CASSPRLAGGWGEQFF. In DNA, the CDR3 is TGTGCCAGCAGCCCCCGGCTAGCGGGAGGATGGGGTGAGCAGTTCTTC.

The J gene is TRBJ1-3, the V gene TRBV5-1; D not resolved. Germline V lookup: CDR1 SGHRS, CDR2 YFSETQ. V was trimmed by 4 bases and J by 4 bases, leaving 12 bases between them. This CDR3 is 14 amino acids long. The CDR3 loop reads CASSQPGWGNTIYF. The CDR3 DNA reads as TGCGCCAGCAGCCAACCCGGTTGGGGAAACACCATATATTTT.

The CDR3 protein is CASSFSGAGELFF. The CDR3 nucleotides are TGTGCCAGCAGCTTTTCCGGGGCCGGGGAGCTGTTTTTT. This chain uses TRBV7-6 with TRBJ2-2, with D perhaps matching TRBD2 (5 bases). Germline lookup yields CDR1 SGHVS and CDR2 FNYEAQ. V lost 3 bases and J lost 6, with 8 bases in between. The CDR3 sequence is 13 residues long.

The chain links TRBV7-2 to TRBJ2-7, with D maybe TRBD2 (6 bases). The CDR3 is 13 residues long. In germline, CDR1 is SGHTA, CDR2 FQGNSA. V lost 1 base and J lost 9, with 13 bases in between. In DNA, the CDR3 is TGTGCCAGCAGCTTAGAACGGGAGCAAGGGCAGTACTTC. Translating it yields CASSLEREQGQYF.